Shown below are 2 T cell receptor beta chains from a single sample sequenced in a study of blood T cell repertoires in COVID-19. Sequenced by immunoSEQ multiplex PCR; TCRdb stores in-frame clones only, minus some. The table has around 220,000 clones, roughly 80% seen once. Sequenced material: peripheral blood. The source of these receptors is an elderly woman with COVID-19, enrolled during active disease.

This clone was detected once. The rearrangement links TRBV5-1 to TRBJ1-1, with TRBD1 matching 8 bases. Germline CDR1 is SGHRS and CDR2 is YFSETQ. The CDR3 loop spans 14 amino acids. V was clipped by 4 bases and J by 5 bases; unmatched bases: 7. In DNA form, the CDR3 reads TGCGCCAGCAGCGGCCGGACAGGGACAACTGAAGCTTTCTTT. Protein sequence: CASSGRTGTTEAFF.

This clone has a handful of counts. The chain employs TRBV6-5 and TRBJ1-2, with D perhaps matching TRBD1 (6 bases). The germline V gene has CDR1 MNHEY and CDR2 SVGAGI. The CDR3 consists of 12 residues. Deletions cut 9 bases from V and 5 bases from J, with 13 bases between. CDR3: CASSTGTYGYTF. The CDR3 nucleotides read TGTGCCAGTTCAACAGGGACGTATGGCTACACCTTC.